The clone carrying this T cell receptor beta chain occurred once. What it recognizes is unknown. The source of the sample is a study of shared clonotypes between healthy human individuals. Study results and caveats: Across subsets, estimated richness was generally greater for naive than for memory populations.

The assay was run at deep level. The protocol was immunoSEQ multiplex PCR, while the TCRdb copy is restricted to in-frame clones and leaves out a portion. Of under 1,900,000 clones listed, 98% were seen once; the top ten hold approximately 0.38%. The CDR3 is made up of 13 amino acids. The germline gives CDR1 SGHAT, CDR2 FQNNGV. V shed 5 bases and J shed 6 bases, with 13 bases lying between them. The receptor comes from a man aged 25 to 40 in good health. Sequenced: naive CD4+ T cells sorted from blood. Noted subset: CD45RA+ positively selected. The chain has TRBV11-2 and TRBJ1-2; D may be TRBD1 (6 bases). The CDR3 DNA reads TGTGCCAGCAGCCCACAGAGGGGGGATGGCTACACCTTC. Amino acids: CASSPQRGDGYTF.